This entry lists 6 T cell receptor beta chains sequenced from one sample in a study of T cells after yellow fever vaccination. TCRdb redid the calling of the 5' RACE reads with MiXCR, one entry per CDR3 protein. The table lists about 260,000 distinct CDR3 sequences, over 4.5% of them singletons. The input for sequencing was CD4+ T cells sorted from PBMCs, taken on the day of the yellow fever booster vaccination. These receptors all stem from a man between 18 and 35 years old who received the YFV17D yellow fever vaccine.

This clonotype was seen more than once but under ten times. V is TRBV20-1 and J is TRBJ1-2; 8 bases match TRBD1. CDR1 DFQATT and CDR2 SNEGSKA come from the germline V gene (reference sequence). V lost 3 bases and J lost 7; bases outside the gene matches: 22. The CDR3 loop spans 18 amino acids. CDR3 sequence: CSASSAETGAILNLGYTF. The CDR3 DNA sequence: TGCAGTGCTAGTTCCGCGGAGACAGGGGCCATCTTAAATCTTGGCTACACCTTC.

The V call is TRBV9, the J call TRBJ2-3; D remains ambiguous. The CDR3 is 15 residues long. The V gene's germline CDR1 is SGDLS and CDR2 YYNGEE. Trimming shortened V by 3 bases and J by 6 bases, and 17 bases separated the two germline ends. In nucleotides, the CDR3 is TGTGCCAGCAGCGCCGGGCCAACCCACTTTGATACGCAGTATTTT. Protein sequence: CASSAGPTHFDTQYF.

This chain links TRBV21-1 with TRBJ2-3; the tabulated D call, TRBD1, remains unverified against the DNA. TRBV21-1 constitutes a pseudogene. The CDR3 covers 17 residues. The CDR3 is CASSNRDKALSTDTQYF. The CDR3 nucleotides read TGTGCCAGCAGCAACCGGGACAAGGCCCTTAGCACAGATACGCAGTATTTT.

This clonotype was counted only a few times. This sequence joins TRBV20-1 and TRBJ2-7, with a tentative D call TRBD2 (6 bases). The CDR3 length is 14 residues. CDR1 DFQATT and CDR2 SNEGSKA come from the germline V gene (reference sequence). Between the trimmed V and J ends, which lost 3 bases and 2 bases, there was a span of 14 bases. The CDR3 protein is CSARSQAGTYEQYF. For the CDR3, the DNA is TGCAGTGCTAGGTCCCAGGCGGGGACCTACGAGCAGTACTTC.

V gene TRBV20-1 combines with J gene TRBJ1-1; no firm D call. Trimming stripped 2 bases from V and 2 bases from J, with 6 bases between. The CDR3 covers 12 residues. Germline V gene data show CDR1 as DFQATT and CDR2 as SNEGSKA (reference sequence). The DNA for the CDR3 is TGCAGTGCTAGACCAGTAAACACTGAAGCTTTCTTT. It encodes CSARPVNTEAFF.

The rearrangement joins TRBV12-3 or TRBV12-4 to TRBJ1-1; 10 nucleotides match TRBD1. V lost 5 bases and J lost 11; bases outside the gene matches: 11. The CDR3 is 14 residues long. The CDR3 DNA reads TGTGCCAGCAGTGACCGGGACAGGGGATTGTTGGCTTTCTTT. As protein: CASSDRDRGLLAFF.